The clone carrying this T cell receptor (beta chain) appeared a single time. What it binds is not known. Primers for the PCR totalled 60 Vbeta and 13 Jbeta. The assay was immunoSEQ multiplex PCR, and TCRdb's table has in-frame clones only and misses some. This sample has some 120,000 clones, with approximately 80% found just once. This entry is derived from a study of cytomegalovirus exposure and HLA in healthy donors. Findings and limits, study-wide: Some TCR beta chains (more than 150 of them) were listed as cytomegalovirus-associated.

CDR3 length: 12 residues. Trimming took 3 bases from V and 7 from J, leaving 10 bases between them. CDR1 is MDHEN and CDR2 is SYDVKM in the germline V gene. This clonotype originated in a man aged 25 to 40 in good health and CMV-seronegative. The chain couples TRBV28 to TRBJ2-7, with a possible D match to TRBD1 (6 bases). The sequencing input was PBMCs. In DNA, the CDR3 is TGTGCCAGCAGTTTGACAGGCGATGAGCAGTACTTC. Translated: CASSLTGDEQYF.